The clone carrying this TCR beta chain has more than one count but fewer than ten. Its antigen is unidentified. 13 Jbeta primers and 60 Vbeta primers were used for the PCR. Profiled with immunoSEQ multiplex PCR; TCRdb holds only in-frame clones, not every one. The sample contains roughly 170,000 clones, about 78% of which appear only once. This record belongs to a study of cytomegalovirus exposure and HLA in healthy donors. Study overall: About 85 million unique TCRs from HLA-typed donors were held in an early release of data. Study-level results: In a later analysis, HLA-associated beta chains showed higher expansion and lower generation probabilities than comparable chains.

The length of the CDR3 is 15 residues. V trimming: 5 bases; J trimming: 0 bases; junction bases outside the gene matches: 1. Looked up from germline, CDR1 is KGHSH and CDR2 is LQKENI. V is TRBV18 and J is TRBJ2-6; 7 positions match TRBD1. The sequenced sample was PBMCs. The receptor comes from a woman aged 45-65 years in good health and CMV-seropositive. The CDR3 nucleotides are TGTGCCAGCTCATCAGGGGGCTCTGGGGCCAACGTCCTGACTTTC. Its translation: CASSSGGSGANVLTF.